This record looks at one T cell receptor (beta chain) sequence and its context. Its antigen is undetermined. TCRdb re-analysed the RT-PCR reads in MiXCR, keeping a single row per CDR3 protein. The sample holds roughly 650,000 distinct CDR3 sequences, about 15% seen once. The data originate from a study of response to subunit inactivated influenza vaccine. Broader study findings: The authors suggested that few new T cells are recruited per seasonal influenza vaccination.

The V gene's germline CDR1 is LGHDT and CDR2 YNNKEL (reference sequence). The junction had 6 bases not matched to a gene; V was cut back by 4 bases and J by 2 bases. The CDR3 length is 16 residues. The sample was PBMCs from blood, taken 14 days before vaccination. The sequence was collected from a man aged 50 to 60 who received an inactivated influenza vaccine. This chain joins TRBV3-1 and TRBJ1-1; TRBD1 matches at 11 bases. The CDR3 DNA reads as TGTGCCAGCAGCCCTGGGACAGGGGGGGGCAACACTGAAGCTTTCTTT. Translation gives CASSPGTGGGNTEAFF.